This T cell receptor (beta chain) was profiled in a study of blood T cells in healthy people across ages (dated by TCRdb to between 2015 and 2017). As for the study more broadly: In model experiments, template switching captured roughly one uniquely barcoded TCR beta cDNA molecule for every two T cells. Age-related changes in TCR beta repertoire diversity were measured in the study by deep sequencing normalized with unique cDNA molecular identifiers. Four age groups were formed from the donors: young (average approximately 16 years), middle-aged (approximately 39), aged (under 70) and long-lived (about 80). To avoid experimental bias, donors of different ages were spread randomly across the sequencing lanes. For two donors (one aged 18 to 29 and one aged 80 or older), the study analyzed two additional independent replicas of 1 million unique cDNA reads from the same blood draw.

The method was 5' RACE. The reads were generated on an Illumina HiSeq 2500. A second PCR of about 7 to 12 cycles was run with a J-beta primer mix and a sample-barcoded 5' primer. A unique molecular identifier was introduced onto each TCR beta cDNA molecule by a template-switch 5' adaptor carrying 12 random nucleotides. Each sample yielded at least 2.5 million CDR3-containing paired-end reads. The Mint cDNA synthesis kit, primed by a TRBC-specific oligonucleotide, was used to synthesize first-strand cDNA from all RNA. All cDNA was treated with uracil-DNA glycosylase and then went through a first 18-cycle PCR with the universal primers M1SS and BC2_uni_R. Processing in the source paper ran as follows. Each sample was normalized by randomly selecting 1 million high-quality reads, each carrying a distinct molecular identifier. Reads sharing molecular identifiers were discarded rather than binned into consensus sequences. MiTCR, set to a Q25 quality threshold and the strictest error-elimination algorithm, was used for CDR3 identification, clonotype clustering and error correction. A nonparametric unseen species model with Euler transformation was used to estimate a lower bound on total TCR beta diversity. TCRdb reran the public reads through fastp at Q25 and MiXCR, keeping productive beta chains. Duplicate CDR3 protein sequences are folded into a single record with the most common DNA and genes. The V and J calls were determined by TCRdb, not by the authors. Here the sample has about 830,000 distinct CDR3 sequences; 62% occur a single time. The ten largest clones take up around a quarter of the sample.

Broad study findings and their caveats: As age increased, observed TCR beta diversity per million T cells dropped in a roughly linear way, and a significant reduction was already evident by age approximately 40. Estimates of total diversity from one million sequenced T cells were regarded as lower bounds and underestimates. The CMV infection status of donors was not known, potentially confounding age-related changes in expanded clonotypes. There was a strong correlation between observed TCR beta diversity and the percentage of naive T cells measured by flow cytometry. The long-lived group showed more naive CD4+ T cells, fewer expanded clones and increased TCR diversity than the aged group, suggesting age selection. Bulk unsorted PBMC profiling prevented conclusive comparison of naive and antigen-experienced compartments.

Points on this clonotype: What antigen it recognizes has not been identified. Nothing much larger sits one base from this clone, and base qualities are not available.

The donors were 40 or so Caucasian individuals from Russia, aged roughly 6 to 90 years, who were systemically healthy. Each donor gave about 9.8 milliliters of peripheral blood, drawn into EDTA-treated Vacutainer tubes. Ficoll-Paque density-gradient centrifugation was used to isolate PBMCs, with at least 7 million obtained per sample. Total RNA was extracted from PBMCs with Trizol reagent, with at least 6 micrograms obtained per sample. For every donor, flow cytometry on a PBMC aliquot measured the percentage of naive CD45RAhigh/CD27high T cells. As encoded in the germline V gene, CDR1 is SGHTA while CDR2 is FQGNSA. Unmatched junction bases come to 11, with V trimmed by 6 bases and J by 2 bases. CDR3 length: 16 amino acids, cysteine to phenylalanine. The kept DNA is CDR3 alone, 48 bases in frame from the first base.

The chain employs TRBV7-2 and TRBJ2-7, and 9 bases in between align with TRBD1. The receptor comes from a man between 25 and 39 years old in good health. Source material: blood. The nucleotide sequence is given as TGTGCCAGCAGGTTAACCTCCGGGACAGGGCCCTACGAGCAGTACTTC. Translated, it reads CASRLTSGTGPYEQYF.